Presented here are 5 T cell receptor beta chains from one specimen sequenced in a study of vaccination effects on CD4 cells after COVID-19. The antigens these receptors bind are not known. Antigen-specific CD4+ T cells were first expanded with viral peptide pools by the ViraFEST assay and only then sequenced. The authors isolated CD4+ T cells after 10 days of culture. The person had PCR-confirmed SARS-CoV-2 infection between March and December 2020. Repertoires were generated with immunoSEQ multiplex PCR, while TCRdb's copy carries only in-frame clones and drops some. This table has under 20,000 clones, around 74% appearing once. Material: CD4+ T cells from PBMCs cultured with SARS-CoV-2 spike peptides, obtained before COVID-19 vaccination. The receptors shown here come from a human donor who had a prior SARS-CoV-2 infection.

This chain connects TRBV2 to TRBJ2-7, with TRBD1 identical over 8 bases. V dropped 9 bases and J dropped 3; count of bases not matched to a gene: 7. The CDR3 totals 13 residues. Germline V lookup: CDR1 SNHLY, CDR2 FYNNEI. This CDR3 is CASRQGRFYEQYF. The CDR3 DNA reads TGTGCCAGTAGACAGGGGCGTTTCTACGAGCAGTACTTC.

This clone was counted a single time. The CDR3 spells CASSIMGNQRSGANVLTF. In nucleotides, the CDR3 is TGTGCCAGTAGTATAATGGGGAACCAACGCTCTGGGGCCAACGTCCTGACTTTC. This chain joins TRBV19 and TRBJ2-6; no clear D. V was shortened by 2 bases and J by 0 bases, with 14 bases between the two germline ends. The CDR3 length is 18 residues. Germline V gene data show CDR1 as LNHDA and CDR2 as SQIVND (reference sequence). The full variable domain, rest sourced from reference TRBV19 and TRBJ2-6, is DGGITQSPKYLFRKEGQNVTLSCEQNLNHDAMYWYRQDPGQGLRLIYYSQIVNDFQKGDIAEGYSVSREKKESFPLTVTSAQKNPTAFYLCASSIMGNQRSGANVLTFGAGSRLTVL.

The chain employs TRBV2 and TRBJ1-1, with 10 bases fitting TRBD1. Per the germline V gene, CDR1 is SNHLY and CDR2 is FYNNEI. V shed 7 bases, J shed 5 bases, and the junction held 4 bases outside the gene matches. This CDR3 has 13 residues. CDR3 in amino acids: CASIRDRGTEAFF. CDR3 sequence (DNA): TGTGCCAGCATAAGGGACAGGGGTACTGAAGCTTTCTTT. Full variable domain (rest looked up from reference TRBV2 and TRBJ1-1): EPEVTQTPSHQVTQMGQEVILRCVPISNHLYFYWYRQILGQKVEFLVSFYNNEISEKSEIFDDQFSVERPDGSNFTLKIRSTKLEDSAMYFCASIRDRGTEAFFGQGTRLTVV.

The rearrangement links TRBV18 to TRBJ2-7, with 11 nucleotides matching TRBD1. The CDR3 runs to 19 residues. V lost 1 base to trimming and J lost 0 bases; unmatched junction nucleotides: 11. Per the germline V gene, CDR1 is KGHSH and CDR2 is LQKENI. CDR3 residues: CASSPLWTGGHSSSYEQYF. Here the CDR3 DNA reads TGTGCCAGCTCACCACTATGGACAGGGGGCCATTCTAGCTCCTACGAGCAGTACTTC.

V is TRBV2 and J is TRBJ2-1; 11 bases are a match to TRBD2. Germline-derived CDR1 and CDR2 are SNHLY and FYNNEI. J lost 3 bases, V lost 7 bases, and 8 bases had no gene match. The CDR3 is 16 amino acids. The DNA for the CDR3 is TGTGCCAGCACCAACTCCGGGACTAGCGGCTACAATGAGCAGTTCTTC. This codes for CASTNSGTSGYNEQFF.